The rows below give T cell receptor beta chains drawn from one sample of a study of T cells in Graves' hyperthyroidism and ophthalmopathy. TCRdb independently ran MiXCR on the multiplex PCR reads; one entry per CDR3 protein. In the table there are some 650,000 distinct CDR3 sequences, roughly a sixth of which are singletons. Input material: blood. Receptors originate from a woman aged 40 to 49 with Graves' ophthalmopathy. The conserved cysteine and the conserved F or W are not part of the CDR3 here.

length,V,CDR3
12,TRBV4-1,ASSQGEGFTEAF
12,TRBV7-9,ASSPIGEITGAF
17,TRBV7-8,ASSPTGGGGSTRNYGYT
13,TRBV20-1,SAIIRGLRNYEQY
13,TRBV11-2,ASSLEGGYYYEQY
16,TRBV14,ASSQSWVDLSRGNVLT
12,TRBV20-1,SAKAPTNTGELF
13,TRBV7-7,ASSVLAGSYNEQF
10,TRBV3-1,ASSHAGLEQF
13,TRBV9,ASSGTDRRGETQY
14,TRBV20-1,SARGSRAGGNQPQH
10,TRBV12-3/TRBV12-4,ASGAGADTQY
13,TRBV7-8,ASSFLGSTNTEAF
14,TRBV28,ASSSSGGGGVYGYT
13,TRBV29-1,SVEDRTRHTDTQY
14,TRBV7-2,ASSSMAGLTNEKLF
15,TRBV10-3,AITSGLADRNTGELF
13,TRBV20-1,SARAHLRDEDIQY
13,TRBV7-3,ASSDSGGGTGELF
14,TRBV19,ASSIDGVTTQETQY
13,TRBV4-2,ASSQDLAGSYEQY
13,TRBV7-3,ASSWGPLNTGELF
12,TRBV3-1,ASSPGVQGNEQF